This is a list of T cell receptor beta chains from one sample in a study of cytomegalovirus exposure and HLA in healthy donors. TCRdb's copy holds only in-frame clones and misses some; the assay was immunoSEQ multiplex PCR. The data hold a few hundred thousand clones, with under 80% observed a single time. Source material: PBMCs. Receptors originate from a girl aged 2 to 9 in good health and CMV-seronegative. CDR3s include the opening cysteine and the closing phenylalanine or tryptophan. A D gene is named only where the DNA matches it firmly. Size is stated for part of the rows, as once, few or many counts, or as a class when the clone is expanded.

d_call clone_size j_call v_call cdr3_aa cdr3_nt
. . TRBJ2-3 TRBV10-3 CATLYSHTDTQYF TGTGCCACTTTGTACAGCCACACAGATACGCAGTATTTT
. . TRBJ2-7 TRBV7-9 CASSLGSPRSSYEQYF TGTGCCAGCAGCTTAGGTAGTCCGCGGAGCTCCTACGAGCAGTACTTC
. . TRBJ1-2 TRBV19 CASSIDFRGANYGYTF TGTGCCAGTAGTATAGACTTTCGGGGAGCTAACTATGGCTACACCTTC
. . TRBJ1-5 TRBV27 CASSLQGSNQPQHF TGTGCCAGCAGTCTCCAGGGAAGCAATCAGCCCCAGCATTTT
. . TRBJ2-6 TRBV7-9 CASSLTDTERNNVLTF TGTGCCAGCAGTTTAACGGACACGGAGCGTAACAACGTCCTGACTTTC
TRBD1 . TRBJ1-1 TRBV5-6 CASSLAGTGYTEAFF TGTGCCAGCAGCTTGGCGGGGACAGGGTACACTGAAGCTTTCTTT
TRBD1 . TRBJ2-3 TRBV5-4 CASSFKGQNTDTQYF TGTGCCAGCAGCTTTAAGGGACAGAACACAGATACGCAGTATTTT
TRBD1 . TRBJ2-5 TRBV27 CASSLNPTGFETQYF TGTGCCAGCAGTCTAAACCCGACAGGGTTTGAGACCCAGTACTTC
TRBD1 . TRBJ1-1 TRBV10-3 CAINRDRENTEAFF TGTGCCATCAACAGGGACAGGGAGAACACTGAAGCTTTCTTT
TRBD1 . TRBJ2-7 TRBV25-1 CASSLTGGSYEQYF TGTGCCAGCAGTCTGACAGGGGGTTCCTACGAGCAGTACTTC
TRBD1 few TRBJ1-4 TRBV19 CASSPRDRGGTNEKLFF TGTGCCAGTAGTCCCCGGGACAGGGGTGGCACTAATGAAAAACTGTTTTTT
. . TRBJ2-1 TRBV7-9 CASSTLELASSESYNEQFF TGTGCCAGCAGCACACTCGAGCTAGCGTCATCCGAGAGCTACAATGAGCAGTTCTTC
. . TRBJ2-1 TRBV9 CASSVLGDEQFF TGTGCCAGCAGCGTATTAGGAGATGAGCAGTTCTTC
. . TRBJ1-3 TRBV19 CASKSDSSSGNTIYF TGTGCCAGTAAGTCGGACTCGAGCTCTGGAAACACCATATATTTT
. few TRBJ1-2 TRBV5-5 CASSLGPGLKIYGYTF TGTGCCAGCAGCTTAGGCCCAGGCCTAAAAATCTATGGCTACACCTTC
. . TRBJ2-1 TRBV18 CASSPQPAGAPSSYNEQFF TGTGCCAGCTCCCCCCAGCCTGCGGGGGCGCCGAGCTCCTACAATGAGCAGTTCTTC
TRBD2 . TRBJ2-5 TRBV7-9 CASSRTIAGLQETQYF TGTGCCAGCAGCCGTACCATAGCGGGTCTCCAAGAGACCCAGTACTTC
TRBD2 . TRBJ2-3 TRBV6-1 CASSDRGRAPADTQYF TGTGCCAGCAGTGACCGCGGGAGGGCCCCCGCAGATACGCAGTATTTT
TRBD2 . TRBJ2-3 TRBV4-2 CASSQDLAGGLVFGTDTQYF TGTGCCAGCAGCCAAGATCTAGCGGGAGGGCTTGTCTTCGGCACAGATACGCAGTATTTT
. . TRBJ2-3 TRBV29-1 CSVGQTDTQYF TGCAGCGTTGGGCAGACAGATACGCAGTATTTT
. . TRBJ2-7 TRBV28 CASSFGQWGSITMEQYF TGTGCCAGCAGTTTCGGACAGTGGGGATCTATTACGATGGAGCAGTACTTC
TRBD2 . TRBJ2-3 TRBV2 CASSEAGGLAGPDILTDTQYF TGTGCCAGCAGTGAAGCGGGGGGACTAGCGGGGCCCGACATTCTCACAGATACGCAGTATTTT
TRBD1 . TRBJ1-6 TRBV19 CASSMWTGFDNSPLHF TGTGCCAGTAGTATGTGGACAGGGTTTGATAATTCACCCCTCCACTTT
. once TRBJ2-7 TRBV5-3 CARSPDCIYEQYF TGTGCCAGAAGTCCAGACTGTATCTACGAGCAGTACTTC
TRBD2 . TRBJ2-7 TRBV5-6 CASSLAPGGEQYF TGTGCCAGCAGCTTGGCCCCCGGGGGGGAGCAGTACTTC
TRBD2 . TRBJ2-7 TRBV6-5 CASSKGTSGSYEQYF TGTGCCAGCAGTAAAGGGACTAGCGGATCCTACGAGCAGTACTTC
TRBD1 . TRBJ2-7 TRBV5-6 CASSWGQNYEQYF TGTGCCAGCAGCTGGGGACAGAACTACGAGCAGTACTTC
TRBD1 . TRBJ1-2 TRBV7-9 CASSLGQGLYYGYTF TGTGCCAGCAGCTTAGGACAGGGGCTATACTATGGCTACACCTTC
. . TRBJ2-1 TRBV7-9 CASSSSEGGEQFF TGTGCCAGCAGCTCGTCCGAAGGGGGTGAGCAGTTCTTC
. . TRBJ2-2 TRBV9 CASSVEGAFAGELFF TGTGCCAGCAGCGTAGAGGGAGCATTTGCCGGGGAGCTGTTTTTT
. . TRBJ2-1 TRBV12-5 CASGLPTWRDYNEQFF TGTGCTAGTGGTTTGCCAACGTGGCGGGACTACAATGAGCAGTTCTTC
TRBD1 . TRBJ1-2 TRBV6-5 CASNPTGTGDGYTF TGTGCCAGCAACCCGACGGGGACAGGGGACGGCTACACCTTC
. . TRBJ2-7 TRBV5-1 CASSLSYTWNRGYEQYF TGCGCCAGCAGCTTGAGCTATACCTGGAACCGGGGGTACGAGCAGTACTTC
TRBD2 . TRBJ2-2 TRBV7-2 CASSLVGTRAGELFF TGTGCCAGCAGCTTAGTAGGGACTAGGGCCGGGGAGCTGTTTTTT
. . TRBJ2-1 TRBV6-6 CASRTPEFNEQFF TGTGCCAGCAGAACTCCTGAATTCAATGAGCAGTTCTTC
TRBD1 . TRBJ1-1 TRBV7-9 CASSWTGRGTEAFF TGTGCCAGCAGCTGGACAGGGAGAGGGACTGAAGCTTTCTTT
TRBD1 few TRBJ2-7 TRBV4-1 CASSQASGTDVSYEQYF TGCGCCAGCAGCCAGGCCTCCGGGACAGACGTCTCCTACGAGCAGTACTTC
TRBD1 . TRBJ1-1 TRBV10-1 CASSGGQGWNTEAFF TGCGCCAGCAGTGGTGGACAGGGGTGGAACACTGAAGCTTTCTTT
. . TRBJ2-1 TRBV4-2 CASSLDYPRNEQFF TGTGCCAGCAGCCTGGACTACCCCCGGAATGAGCAGTTCTTC
TRBD1 . TRBJ2-5 TRBV9 CASSVEGQGMTQYF TGTGCCAGCAGCGTAGAGGGACAGGGTATGACCCAGTACTTC
. . TRBJ2-7 TRBV18 CASSPQWQGNEQYF TGTGCCAGCTCACCACAATGGCAGGGCAACGAGCAGTACTTC
TRBD1 . TRBJ1-5 TRBV4-1 CASSQEGQGRQPQHF TGCGCCAGCAGCCAAGAGGGACAGGGGCGTCAGCCCCAGCATTTT
TRBD2 . TRBJ2-3 TRBV4-2 CASSQLTSGGASNTDTQYF TGTGCCAGCAGCCAACTGACTAGCGGGGGGGCCAGTAATACAGATACGCAGTATTTT
. . TRBJ1-5 TRBV5-1 CASSRDSSNQPQHF TGCGCCAGCAGCCGGGATAGTAGCAATCAGCCCCAGCATTTT
. . TRBJ2-7 TRBV11-2 CASSFPSYEQYF TGTGCCAGCAGCTTCCCGTCCTACGAGCAGTACTTC
. . TRBJ2-7 TRBV29-1 CSVATGPYEQYF TGCAGCGTAGCTACAGGACCCTACGAGCAGTACTTC
. . TRBJ2-7 TRBV6-1 CASSVRFSLAISYEQYF TGTGCCAGCAGTGTACGCTTCTCCCTAGCCATATCCTACGAGCAGTACTTC
TRBD1 . TRBJ1-1 TRBV5-5 CASSTGQAPVAFF TGTGCCAGCAGCACCGGACAGGCCCCGGTAGCTTTCTTT
TRBD1 once TRBJ2-7 TRBV6-6 CASSYLSSPGGGGQYF TGTGCCAGCAGTTACCTATCCTCCCCAGGGGGCGGAGGGCAGTACTTC
. few TRBJ1-1 TRBV4-1 CASSLARGYMNTEAFF TGCGCCAGCAGCCTAGCCAGGGGATACATGAACACTGAAGCTTTCTTT
TRBD2 . TRBJ2-1 TRBV6-5 CASSPTSGVEQFF TGTGCCAGCAGCCCAACTAGCGGGGTTGAGCAGTTCTTC
TRBD1 once TRBJ2-3 TRBV19 CATGQGITDTQYF TGTGCCACCGGACAGGGAATCACAGATACGCAGTATTTT
. . TRBJ2-2 TRBV6-5 CASSYSLERNTGELFF TGTGCCAGCAGTTACTCCTTGGAGCGGAACACCGGGGAGCTGTTTTTT
TRBD2 . TRBJ2-2 TRBV5-4 CASSSGGVAGELFF TGTGCCAGCAGCTCGGGGGGAGTGGCCGGGGAGCTGTTTTTT
. . TRBJ1-6 TRBV5-4 CASSLSGNYNSPLHF TGTGCCAGCAGCTTGTCCGGGAACTATAATTCACCCCTCCACTTT